Listed here is a single T cell receptor (beta chain). Its antigen is not known. Naive and memory CD4+ T cell DNA was deep-sequenced without culture. Sequencing was performed with immunoSEQ multiplex PCR; in TCRdb, only in-frame clones are kept and a portion is missing. The data show about 38,000 clones, around 89% seen once. Naive and memory CD4+ T cells came from enriched cryopreserved PBMCs. The germline gives CDR1 SGHRS, CDR2 YFSETQ. Trimming removed 1 base from V and 0 bases from J, with 14 bases in between. CDR3 length: 17 residues. This sample is drawn from a study of CD4 T cells in relation to SARS-CoV-2 and coronaviruses. Study-level results: Memory recall responses, not primary responses primed in culture, are what the assay detects.

The receptor comes from an adult with COVID-19. V usage is TRBV5-1 and J usage is TRBJ2-4; D is unclear. Material: memory CD4+ T cells from PBMCs. The CDR3 DNA follows: TGCGCCAGCAGCTTGAAGTATGACTTACTAGCCAAAAACATTCAGTACTTC. Translation: CASSLKYDLLAKNIQYF.